Sequencing of this T cell receptor (beta chain) was carried out in a study of T cell responses to AZD1222 COVID-19 vaccine. Study details: Investigators merged groups given second doses at roughly 4 or roughly 12 weeks.

Study outcomes and limitations: Spike-specific TCR breadth and depth went up after people got two AZD1222 doses. At study baseline, merely a handful of AZD1222 recipients were seropositive. White British ancestry dominated among donors, who included more females, and clonal diversity was possibly underestimated.

As for this clone: What it binds is unknown.

Clones were sequenced by immunoSEQ multiplex PCR, and TCRdb holds only the in-frame ones, with some missing. The sample includes roughly 140,000 clones, 70% to 90% seen only once; the top ten take roughly 16%. Per the germline V gene, CDR1 is GTSNPN and CDR2 is SVGIG (reference sequence). V was trimmed by 6 bases and J by 1 base, leaving 15 bases between them. The CDR3 covers 14 residues. The chain is built from TRBV30 and TRBJ1-2; weak D call: TRBD1 (5 bases). The sample consisted of peripheral blood, taken on day 0 of AZD1222 vaccination. The TCR comes from an adult in good health. CDR3 bases: TGTGCCTGTCTCACCGGGACCTATAACTATGGCTACACCTTC. Translating gives CACLTGTYNYGYTF.